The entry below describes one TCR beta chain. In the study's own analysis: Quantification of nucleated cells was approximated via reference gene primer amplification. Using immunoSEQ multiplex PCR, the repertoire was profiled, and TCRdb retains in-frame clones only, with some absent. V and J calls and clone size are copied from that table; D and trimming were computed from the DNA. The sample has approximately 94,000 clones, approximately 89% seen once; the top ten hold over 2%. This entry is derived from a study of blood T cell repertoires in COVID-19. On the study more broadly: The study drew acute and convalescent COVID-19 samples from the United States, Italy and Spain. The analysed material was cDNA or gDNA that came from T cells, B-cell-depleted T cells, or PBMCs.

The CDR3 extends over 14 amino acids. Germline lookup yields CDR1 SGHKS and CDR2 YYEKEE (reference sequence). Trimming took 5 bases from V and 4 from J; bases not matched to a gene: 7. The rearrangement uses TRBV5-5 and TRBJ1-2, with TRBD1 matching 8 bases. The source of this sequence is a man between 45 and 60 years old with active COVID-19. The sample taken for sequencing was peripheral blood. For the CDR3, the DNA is TGTGCCAGCAGTTTTACAGGGGGGGGCTATGGCTACACCTTC. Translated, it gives CASSFTGGGYGYTF. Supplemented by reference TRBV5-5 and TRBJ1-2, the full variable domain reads DAGVTQSPTHLIKTRGQQVTLRCSPISGHKSVSWYQQVLGQGPQFIFQYYEKEERGRGNFPDRFSARQFPNYSSELNVNALLLGDSALYLCASSFTGGGYGYTFGSGTRLTVV.